There are a few counts of the clone carrying this T cell receptor beta chain. The data were obtained in a study of human T cells and chemical hapten exposure. Stated time point: patch test 1, 2 weeks after DPC sensitization. Sample treatment: therapeutic diphenylcyclopropenone sensitization with weekly scalp DPC. The CDR3 loop spans 14 amino acids. Germline V gives CDR1 SGHDT, CDR2 YYEEEE. V lost 4 bases, J lost 2 bases, and 5 bases stayed unmatched. As handled by the study authors: Sample TCR counts, which ranged from about 23,224 to 750,000, had a median of around 96,000. TCRdb recomputed calls from the RACE reads with MiXCR, one row per CDR3 protein. These V and J calls are TCRdb output, not the study's own analysis. Seen here are around 99,000 distinct CDR3 sequences, around 12% observed once, and the top ten hold around 2.2%.

Sequenced material: whole blood, taken in connection with sensitization to the hapten diphenylcyclopropenone (DPC). This clonotype was sampled from a woman aged 40 to 50 with alopecia areata. Some clones in this sample may be carry-over from other donors' samples. The chain combines TRBV5-6 with TRBJ1-2; TRBD1 aligns across 7 bases. The CDR3 bases are TGTGCCAGCAGCGCCCTGACAGGGAACTATGGCTACACCTTC. This translates into CASSALTGNYGYTF.